This note documents a single TCR beta chain sequence. Its antigen is still unknown. A much larger clone is a single base away; this may be a read error. The conserved closing phenylalanine or tryptophan is absent in this CDR3, likely reflecting a read error. The source of the sample is a study of T-cell reconstitution after alpha-beta-depleted transplantation in children. A TCRbeta library incorporating unique molecular identifiers was prepared. MiXCR was run by TCRdb on the PCR reads, yielding one entry per CDR3 protein. The table has hundreds of thousands of distinct CDR3 sequences, roughly 13% seen once. This CDR3 is built from 14 residues. V dropped 2 bases and J dropped 3 bases, with 14 bases sitting between them. Germline values: CDR1 SQVTM, CDR2 ANQGSEA. General observations from the study: Some patients' high day-60 TCRbeta diversity was traced to surviving recipient T cells and thymic progenitors. At one year after transplant, newly produced T cells mostly accounted for T-cell counts and diversity. The study reportedly traced alpha-beta T cells about two months after transplant to several hundred expanded graft clones.

The chain uses TRBV29-1 and TRBJ2-7, with TRBD2 as a possible D gene (6 bases). This sequence was found in a male patient between 5 and 17 years old who had a stem cell transplant for acute myeloid leukemia, so the T cells may come from the graft donor. Sequenced here: PBMCs, mostly from graft donor cells, sampled 360 days after TCRalphabeta/CD19-depleted stem cell transplant. The CDR3 DNA follows: TGCAGCGTTGAAATCTCCGGGAGAATCTACGAGCAGTACTCC. This gives the protein CSVEISGRIYEQYS.